Following are 14 T cell receptor beta chains from one sample sequenced in a study of low-dose radiotherapy and immunotherapy resistance in tumors. Gene-specific TRAV and TRBV primers were used for first-strand cDNA, covering alpha and beta chains. Over about 19 PCR cycles, TCRs were amplified from a constant-region primer and V-primer adapter. TCRdb reprocessed the reads via MiXCR and lists one record per CDR3 protein. The sample yields approximately 80,000 distinct CDR3 sequences, around 17% seen once. Time point given: after trial treatment. Indicated treatment: LDRT plus nivolumab, ipilimumab, low-dose cyclophosphamide and aspirin (RACIN trial). The sample consisted of PBMCs, taken after low-dose radiotherapy plus immunotherapy. The source is a male donor with prostate cancer.

The table lists this clonotype with many counts. The gene calls are TRBV9 and TRBJ2-2; no clear D gene. The CDR3 extends over 16 amino acids. Deletions cut 4 bases from V and 2 bases from J, with 15 bases between. The V gene's germline CDR1 is SGDLS and CDR2 YYNGEE. The DNA for the CDR3 is TGTGCCAGCAGCCCCCATCCGGACCCAAACACCGGGGAGCTGTTTTTT. It specifies CASSPHPDPNTGELFF.

This clonotype was seen at least ten times. V is TRBV6-6 and J is TRBJ1-1; D remains ambiguous. CDR3 length equals 14 residues. The V end lost 6 bases, the J end lost 1 base, and 12 bases lay between the germline ends. Germline CDR1 is MNHNY and CDR2 is SVGAGI (reference sequence). This CDR3 reads CASRQPPANTEAFF. The DNA for the CDR3 is TGTGCCAGCAGGCAGCCCCCAGCGAACACTGAAGCTTTCTTT.

The J gene is TRBJ1-4, the V gene TRBV5-5, with a weak D call TRBD1 (5 bases). V was cut by 1 base and J by 4 bases, with 11 bases left in between. CDR1 SGHKS and CDR2 YYEKEE come from the germline V gene (reference sequence). The CDR3 contains 15 residues. This chain's CDR3 is CASSLLGDHNEKLFF. CDR3 nucleotide sequence: TGTGCCAGCAGCTTGTTGGGGGACCATAATGAAAAACTGTTTTTT.

This clonotype was seen repeatedly, ten times or more. The chain joins TRBV6-6 to TRBJ2-3; 9 nucleotides align to TRBD2. The CDR3 length is 15 residues. Losses at the gene ends were 6 bases for V and 2 bases for J; bases not matched to a gene: 6. CDR1 is MNHNY, CDR2 SVGAGI, per germline (reference sequence). The chain's CDR3 is CASSLTSGTTDTQYF. The CDR3 nucleotides are TGTGCCAGCAGCCTGACTAGCGGAACCACAGATACGCAGTATTTT.

This clonotype was found many times. V gene TRBV20-1 combines with J gene TRBJ1-1, with no clear D. Trimming left V 6 bases short and J 2 bases short, with 13 bases between. The germline gives CDR1 DFQATT, CDR2 SNEGSKA (reference sequence). This CDR3 is 13 amino acids long. CDR3 DNA: TGCAGTGCACAAAGAGACTCAAACACTGAAGCTTTCTTT. Translating it yields CSAQRDSNTEAFF.

This clonotype has ten or more counts. The chain links TRBV10-3 to TRBJ2-2; possibly TRBD1 for D (6 bases). V was trimmed by 6 bases and J by 6 bases, leaving 11 bases between them. This CDR3 comprises 13 residues. Germline V lookup: CDR1 ENHRY, CDR2 SYGVKD. The CDR3: CAIRGQVAGELFF. The CDR3 nucleotides read TGTGCCATCAGGGGACAAGTGGCCGGGGAGCTGTTTTTT.

This clonotype has a count of ten or more. The DNA for the CDR3 is TGTGCCAGCAGCCGAGGAACTGAAGCTTTCTTT. Its protein product is CASSRGTEAFF. The genes are TRBV28 and TRBJ1-1; D is uncertain. Germline V gene data show CDR1 as MDHEN and CDR2 as SYDVKM. Trimming shortened V by 6 bases and J by 5 bases, and 7 bases separated the two germline ends. This CDR3 comprises 11 residues. The full variable domain, with the rest looked up from reference TRBV28 and TRBJ1-1, is DVKVTQSSRYLVKRTGEKVFLECVQDMDHENMFWYRQDPGLGLRLIYFSYDVKMKEKGDIPEGYSVSREKKERFSLILESASTNQTSMYLCASSRGTEAFFGQGTRLTVV.

This clonotype has at least ten counts. The chain uses TRBV12-3 or TRBV12-4 and TRBJ2-1; no definite D call. The CDR3 spans 14 residues. The V gene lost 3 bases and the J gene lost 1 base, with 7 bases spanning the gap. The CDR3 is CASSFDRSYNEQFF. The CDR3 region has the DNA TGTGCCAGCAGTTTTGATCGTTCCTACAATGAGCAGTTCTTC.

This clonotype was seen ten or more times. The chain combines TRBV7-2 with TRBJ2-2, with D unresolved. The germline gives CDR1 SGHTA, CDR2 FQGNSA. V lost 1 base and J 4 bases, leaving 13 bases between the germline ends. The length of the CDR3 is 16 residues. CDR3 in DNA: TGTGCCAGCAGCTTAGTTGGCAGCCGAGCCACCGGGGAGCTGTTTTTT. This encodes CASSLVGSRATGELFF.

This clonotype was counted only a few times. A single base is all that separates this from a far larger clone, so a read error is likely. This rearrangement joins TRBV27 to TRBJ2-3; 12 positions agree with TRBD2. Losses at the gene ends were 5 bases for V and 0 bases for J; bases not matched to a gene: 3. The length of the CDR3 is 16 residues. From germline, CDR1 is MNHEY and CDR2 SMNVEV (reference sequence). The chain's CDR3 is CASSTSGRRSTDTQYF. For the CDR3, the DNA is TGTGCCAGCAGTACTAGCGGGAGGCGTAGCACAGATACGCAGTATTTT.

Comments on this clonotype: The limits of the CDR3 on the DNA are not certain, so only TCRdb's listed CDR3 is given. This sequence joins TRBV5-5 and TRBJ2-7; TRBD1, the table's D call, lacks a check against the DNA. Germline assignment: CDR1 SGHKS and CDR2 YYEKEE (reference sequence). Both ends counted, the CDR3 spans 20 residues. The CDR3 reads CASSIYLCSVEGTDSYEQYF.

This clonotype has a count of ten or more. This chain links TRBV28 with TRBJ2-7; 7 bases line up with TRBD2. The CDR3 spans 15 residues. The V segment lost 7 bases and the J segment 5 bases; nucleotides outside the gene matches: 14. CDR1 is MDHEN, CDR2 SYDVKM, per germline. In DNA, the CDR3 is TGTGCCAGCACTTCAAGGACTAGGTACATCCACGAGCAGTACTTC. Protein sequence: CASTSRTRYIHEQYF.

This clonotype appeared many times. The gene calls are TRBV19 and TRBJ2-7, with 7 bases aligning to TRBD2. The CDR3 loop spans 14 amino acids. The germline CDR1 and CDR2 sequences are LNHDA and SQIVND (reference sequence). The V and J ends lost 4 bases and 6 bases, in that order; junction bases with no gene match: 9. The CDR3 sequence: CASSSRDYASEQYF. The CDR3 DNA is TGTGCCAGTAGTAGCCGGGACTACGCGAGCGAGCAGTACTTC.

This clonotype was recorded many times. The chain carries TRBV20-1 and TRBJ1-1, with 8 bases fitting TRBD1. V was clipped by 6 bases and J by 10 bases; unmatched bases: 10. The CDR3 extends over 12 amino acids. Germline CDR1 is DFQATT and CDR2 is SNEGSKA (reference sequence). In DNA, the CDR3 is TGCAGTGCCAGTCAGGGGGCGTCGTTAGCTTTCTTT. Translating it yields CSASQGASLAFF.